This TCR beta chain was recorded in a study of blood T cell repertoires in COVID-19. The V gene end was trimmed by 6 bases and the J gene end by 6 bases; junction bases not matched to a gene: 8. The CDR3 is 15 amino acids. Germline values: CDR1 SNHLY, CDR2 FYNNEI. Assay: immunoSEQ multiplex PCR; the TCRdb copy retains only in-frame clones and omits some. The sample comprises over 130,000 clones, approximately 78% of which are singletons, and about 4.3% rests with the top ten. The source is a woman aged 80 or older with acute or convalescent COVID-19. The specimen sequenced was peripheral blood. V gene TRBV2 combines with J gene TRBJ2-3; 11 bases agree with TRBD2. CDR3 coding DNA: TGTGCCAGCAGACCGACTAGCGGGATTCGGGATACGCAGTATTTT. This gives the protein CASRPTSGIRDTQYF.